The sequence of this T cell receptor (beta chain) was determined in a study of cytomegalovirus exposure and HLA in healthy donors. Primers for the PCR totalled 60 Vbeta and 13 Jbeta. Method: immunoSEQ multiplex PCR; TCRdb's copy keeps in-frame clones and lacks some. Of nearly 200,000 clones detected, 82% appear once; the ten largest clones hold 0.098%. The CDR3 length is 15 residues. With 4 bases removed from V and 2 bases from J, the gap between germline ends came to 15 bases. Germline V gene sequence: CDR1 SGHRS, CDR2 YFSETQ. This sequence originates from a boy younger than 10 in good health and CMV-seronegative. The sample comprised PBMCs. V usage is TRBV5-1 and J usage is TRBJ1-1; TRBD1 is a possible D gene (6 bases). The CDR3 DNA sequence: TGCGCCAGCAGCCGAACCGACAGGACTAACACTGAAGCTTTCTTT. It specifies CASSRTDRTNTEAFF.